Following are 20 T cell receptor beta chains from one sample sequenced in a study of Ad26.COV2.S vaccination and SARS-CoV-2 variants. Treatment: about 20 received Ad26.COV2.S at low or high dose, single or two shots; several received placebo; per-sample allocation not given. Vaccine and placebo recipients were sampled on day 63 after the first injection. Data came from immunoSEQ multiplex PCR; TCRdb stores just in-frame clones and leaves some out. The sample contains fewer than 600,000 clones, roughly 87% of which appear only once. The source material was peripheral blood, sampled in a trial of Ad26.COV2.S vaccine versus placebo. These receptors all stem from a person between 18 and 59 years old who received the Ad26.COV2.S COVID-19 vaccine or a placebo.

In its sample, this clone was seen once. V and J are TRBV19 and TRBJ2-2, with 13 bases identical to TRBD2. The CDR3 spans 17 residues. Losses at the gene ends were 2 bases for V and 3 bases for J; bases not matched to a gene: 3. CDR1 is LNHDA, CDR2 SQIVND, per germline (reference sequence). DNA for the CDR3: TGTGCCAGTAGTATACAACTAGCGGGGGGGCACACCGGGGAGCTGTTTTTT. Protein sequence: CASSIQLAGGHTGELFF. Using reference TRBV19 and TRBJ2-2 for the parts outside the CDR3, the full variable domain is DGGITQSPKYLFRKEGQNVTLSCEQNLNHDAMYWYRQDPGQGLRLIYYSQIVNDFQKGDIAEGYSVSREKKESFPLTVTSAQKNPTAFYLCASSIQLAGGHTGELFFGEGSRLTVL.

The gene calls are TRBV28 and TRBJ1-2, with no clear D. The CDR3 is 10 amino acids. V gave up 5 bases and J gave up 3 bases, with 1 base separating them. The germline V gene encodes CDR1 MDHEN and CDR2 SYDVKM. The CDR3 DNA reads TGTGCCAGCAGTGACTATGGCTACACCTTC. It encodes CASSDYGYTF.

V gene TRBV6-5 combines with J gene TRBJ2-1, with 16 positions matching TRBD2. Germline-derived CDR1 and CDR2 are MNHEY and SVGAGI. CDR3 length: 15 amino acids. J was trimmed by 8 bases and V by 6 bases; bases with no gene match: 4. CDR3 bases: TGTGCCAGCAGACCCGGGACTAGCGGGAGGGATGAGCAGTTCTTC. It specifies CASRPGTSGRDEQFF.

The chain carries TRBV30 and TRBJ2-7; D gene uncertain. Germline values: CDR1 GTSNPN, CDR2 SVGIG (reference sequence). With 3 bases removed from V and 2 bases from J, the gap between germline ends came to 8 bases. The CDR3 runs 12 residues. The CDR3 loop is CAWSTETYEQYF. The CDR3 DNA reads TGTGCCTGGAGCACTGAAACCTACGAGCAGTACTTC.

The gene calls are TRBV6-5 and TRBJ2-3, with 7 bases that match TRBD2. There are 16 residues in the CDR3. CDR1 MNHEY and CDR2 SVGAGI come from the germline V gene. The V segment lost 0 bases and the J segment 2 bases; nucleotides outside the gene matches: 5. The CDR3 here is CASSYSIAGYTDTQYF. CDR3 nucleotides: TGTGCCAGCAGTTACTCTATAGCGGGCTACACAGATACGCAGTATTTT.

A single count supports this clone. The chain links TRBV12-3 or TRBV12-4 to TRBJ2-1; D uncertain. The CDR3 sequence is 11 residues long. V was clipped by 6 bases and J by 6 bases, with 6 bases between them. The chain's CDR3 is CASSRVNEQFF. The DNA for the CDR3 is TGTGCCAGCAGCCGAGTCAATGAGCAGTTCTTC.

As regards this clone: The CDR3 does not end in the conserved phenylalanine or tryptophan, so this is likely a read error. The DNA is omitted, as the CDR3 cannot be located on it reliably, and the CDR3 follows TCRdb's listing. The rearrangement joins TRBV24-1 to TRBJ2-7. CDR1 and CDR2 from the germline V gene are KGHDR and SFDVKD. The CDR3 sequence runs 12 residues, both termini included. CDR3 in amino acids: CATSDPLGAAAL.

The chain employs TRBV7-3 and TRBJ1-1; no clear D gene. V was cut by 5 bases and J by 5 bases, with 12 bases left in between. This CDR3 has 13 amino acids. Germline V CDR1 and CDR2: SGHTA, FQGTGA. In DNA form, the CDR3 reads TGTGCCAGCAGCCACCAGGATTCGACTGAAGCTTTCTTT. Its protein is CASSHQDSTEAFF.

The J gene is TRBJ2-7, the V gene TRBV6-5, with 7 bases fitting TRBD1. CDR1 is MNHEY, CDR2 SVGAGI, per germline. This CDR3 comprises 16 residues. V dropped 0 bases and J dropped 3; count of bases not matched to a gene: 8. The CDR3 DNA follows: TGTGCCAGCAGTTACTCGCTTTGGACAGGATTCTACGAGCAGTACTTC. Amino acid sequence: CASSYSLWTGFYEQYF.

This sequence joins TRBV19 and TRBJ2-4; possibly TRBD2 for D (5 bases). CDR3 length: 16 residues. The germline CDR1 and CDR2 sequences are LNHDA and SQIVND (reference sequence). Deletions cut 6 bases from V and 4 bases from J, with 19 bases between. The CDR3 sequence: CASSQTEGLKKNIQYF. DNA of the CDR3: TGTGCCAGTAGCCAAACCGAGGGTTTGAAAAAAAACATTCAGTACTTC.

The chain recombines TRBV19 with TRBJ1-5; 11 bases fit TRBD1. Germline CDR1 LNHDA, CDR2 SQIVND (reference sequence). Germline trimming cut 7 bases from V and 6 bases from J; bases unmatched to any gene: 8. This CDR3 comprises 15 residues. DNA of the CDR3: TGTGCCAGTACCTCCGGACAGGGGGCTAGTCAGCCCCAGCATTTT. It translates to CASTSGQGASQPQHF.

The chain carries TRBV4-2 and TRBJ2-3; unclear D gene. CDR3 length: 17 amino acids. The V and J ends lost 1 base and 6 bases respectively, with 20 bases between them. CDR1 is LGHNA and CDR2 is YNFKEQ in the germline V gene. The CDR3 coding sequence is TGTGCCAGCAGCCAAGTGAAAGATAGTTTGGCAGGTGATACGCAGTATTTT. Protein: CASSQVKDSLAGDTQYF.

The V gene is TRBV9, the J gene TRBJ2-1, with D unresolved. Germline V gives CDR1 SGDLS, CDR2 YYNGEE. V was cut by 0 bases and J by 10 bases, with 5 bases left in between. The CDR3 is 11 residues long. CDR3 protein: CASSVETEQFF. Written as DNA, the CDR3 is TGTGCCAGCAGCGTAGAAACGGAGCAGTTCTTC.

The chain carries TRBV24-1 and TRBJ1-5, with D possibly matching TRBD1 (6 bases). Germline V gives CDR1 KGHDR, CDR2 SFDVKD. CDR3 length: 14 residues. The ends were cut back, 5 bases at V and 4 bases at J, with 11 bases in the middle. The CDR3 loop is CATSGAGANQPQHF. CDR3 nucleotides: TGTGCCACCAGTGGTGCAGGGGCGAATCAGCCCCAGCATTTT.

This clone has more than one count but fewer than ten. The CDR3 DNA reads as TGTGCCAGCAGTACTAGACAGGTATTCGCTGCCAATGAGCAGTTCTTC. Residues: CASSTRQVFAANEQFF. V and J are TRBV27 and TRBJ2-1; TRBD1 might be the D (6 bases). The length of the CDR3 is 16 residues. Germline V CDR1 and CDR2: MNHEY, SMNVEV (reference sequence). The ends were cut back, 5 bases at V and 6 bases at J, with 20 bases in the middle.

V usage is TRBV6-6 and J usage is TRBJ1-5, with D hard to call. This CDR3 contains 13 residues. Trimming took off 0 bases at V and 4 bases at J, with 4 bases between the two ends. CDR1 is MNHNY and CDR2 is SVGAGI in the germline V gene (reference sequence). CDR3 protein: CASSYSRNQPQHF. For the CDR3, the DNA is TGTGCCAGCAGTTACTCTAGAAATCAGCCCCAGCATTTT.

This clone was seen just once. The gene calls are TRBV5-4 and TRBJ1-2, with D maybe TRBD1 (5 bases). V shed 3 bases and J shed 2 bases, with 20 bases lying between them. CDR1 SGHNT and CDR2 YYREEE come from the germline V gene (reference sequence). The CDR3 runs to 17 residues. This CDR3 reads CASSSPLGPKTNYGYTF. As DNA, the CDR3 is TGTGCCAGCAGCTCCCCGCTGGGACCAAAAACCAACTATGGCTACACCTTC.

The chain links TRBV7-9 to TRBJ1-5; no definite D call. The length of the CDR3 is 12 residues. Trimming removed 2 bases from V and 7 bases from J, with 6 bases in between. From germline, CDR1 is SEHNR and CDR2 FQNEAQ (reference sequence). The CDR3 region is CASSLWAQPQHF. The CDR3 DNA is TGTGCCAGCAGCTTATGGGCGCAGCCCCAGCATTTT.

The chain carries TRBV7-2 and TRBJ1-2, with D possibly being TRBD1 (5 bases). This CDR3 is built from 13 residues. V lost 5 bases to trimming and J lost 4 bases, with 11 bases between them. Germline V gene data show CDR1 as SGHTA and CDR2 as FQGNSA. The CDR3 DNA sequence: TGTGCCAGCAGCGACAGCTACTTCTATGGCTACACCTTC. This sequence encodes CASSDSYFYGYTF.

The chain joins TRBV11-2 to TRBJ2-1; TRBD2 agrees at 14 bases. V lost 4 bases, J lost 8 bases, and 7 bases stayed unmatched. Germline loops: CDR1 SGHAT, CDR2 FQNNGV. This CDR3 has 16 amino acids. This CDR3 reads CASSSQGLAGVYEQFF. The CDR3 DNA reads as TGTGCCAGCAGCTCCCAGGGACTAGCGGGAGTGTATGAGCAGTTCTTC.